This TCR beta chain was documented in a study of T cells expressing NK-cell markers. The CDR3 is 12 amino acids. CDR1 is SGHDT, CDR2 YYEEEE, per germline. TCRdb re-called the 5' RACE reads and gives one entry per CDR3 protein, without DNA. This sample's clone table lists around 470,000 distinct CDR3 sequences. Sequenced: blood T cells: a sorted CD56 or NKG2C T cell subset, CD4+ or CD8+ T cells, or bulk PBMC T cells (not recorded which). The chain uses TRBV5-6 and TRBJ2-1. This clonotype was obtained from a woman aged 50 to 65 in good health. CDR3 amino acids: CASSRPYNEQFF.